This T cell receptor (beta chain) was identified during a study of shared clonotypes between healthy human individuals. The trim removed 5 bases at V and 1 base at J, leaving 6 bases unmatched. Germline V gene data show CDR1 as SGHTA and CDR2 as FQGTGA. CDR3 length equals 16 residues. Unsorted PBMC samples were amplified in replicate PCRs containing 300 ng DNA, some 30,000 T cell genomes. Sequencing was performed on unsorted PBMC DNA using ten immunoSEQ deep assay plates. Authors' processing steps: Junction-only sequences without quality scores were provided by ImmunoSEQ, so filtering was different. Profiled with immunoSEQ multiplex PCR; TCRdb holds only in-frame clones, not every one. The DNA was the basis for D and trimming; V, J and clone size are from that table. This table has fewer than 650,000 clones, around 77% appearing once.

The sample taken for sequencing was PBMCs. The rearrangement joins TRBV7-3 to TRBJ2-5, with 11 bases matching TRBD2. The TCR sequence derives from a woman in her 40s in good health. Some clones in this sample may be carry-over from other donors' samples. The CDR3 bases are TGTGCCAGCAGCCTCGGACTAGCGGGTGGCCAAGAGACCCAGTACTTC. It yields the protein CASSLGLAGGQETQYF.